This TCR beta chain came from a study of siplizumab effects on memory and regulatory T cells. This clone was seen a handful of times. Antigen unknown. Data came from immunoSEQ multiplex PCR; TCRdb stores just in-frame clones and leaves some out. The sample consists of roughly 120,000 clones, about 90% of them appearing once. The CDR3 contains 14 residues. Germline V gene data show CDR1 as SGHRS and CDR2 as YFSETQ. The V end was cut by 5 bases, the J end by 0 bases, with 11 bases between. The study's findings and limits: Naive-or-memory phenotypes were unassignable for roughly 75-96% of proliferating CD4+ or CD8+ clones.

The chain has TRBV5-1 and TRBJ1-1; unclear D gene. The clonotype comes from a human donor in good health. Sequenced input: Tregs sorted from blood. The CDR3 loop reads CASSQSALNTEAFF. The CDR3 nucleotides are TGCGCCAGCAGTCAGAGTGCCTTGAACACTGAAGCTTTCTTT. The variable domain in full, with the rest retrieved from reference TRBV5-1 and TRBJ1-1, is KAGVTQTPRYLIKTRGQQVTLSCSPISGHRSVSWYQQTPGQGLQFLFEYFSETQRNKGNFPGRFSGRQFSNSRSEMNVSTLELGDSALYLCASSQSALNTEAFFGQGTRLTVV.